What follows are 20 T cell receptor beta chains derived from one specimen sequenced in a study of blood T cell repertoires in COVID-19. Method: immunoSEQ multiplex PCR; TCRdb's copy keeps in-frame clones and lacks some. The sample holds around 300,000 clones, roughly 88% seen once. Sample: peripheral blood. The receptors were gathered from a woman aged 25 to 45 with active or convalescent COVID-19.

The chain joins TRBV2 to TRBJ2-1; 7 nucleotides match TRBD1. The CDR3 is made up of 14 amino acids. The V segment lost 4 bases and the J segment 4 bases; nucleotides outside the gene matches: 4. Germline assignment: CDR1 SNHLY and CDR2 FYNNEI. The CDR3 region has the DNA TGTGCCAGCAGTGTTGACAGGGAATACAATGAGCAGTTCTTC. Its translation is CASSVDREYNEQFF.

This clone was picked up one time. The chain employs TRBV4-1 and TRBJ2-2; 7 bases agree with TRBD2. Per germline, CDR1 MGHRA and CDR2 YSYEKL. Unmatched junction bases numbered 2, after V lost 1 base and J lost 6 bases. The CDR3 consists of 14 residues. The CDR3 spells CASSQVGGAGELFF. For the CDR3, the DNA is TGCGCCAGCAGCCAAGTGGGGGGGGCCGGGGAGCTGTTTTTT.

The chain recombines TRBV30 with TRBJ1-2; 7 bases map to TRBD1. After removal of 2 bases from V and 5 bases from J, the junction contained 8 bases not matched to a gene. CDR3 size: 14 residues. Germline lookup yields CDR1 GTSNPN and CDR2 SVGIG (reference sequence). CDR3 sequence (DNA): TGTGCCTGGAGTAATACAGGGGTATCATATGGCTACACCTTC. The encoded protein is CAWSNTGVSYGYTF. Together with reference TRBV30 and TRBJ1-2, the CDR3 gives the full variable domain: SQTIHQWPATLVQPVGSPLSLECTVEGTSNPNLYWYRQAAGRGLQLLFYSVGIGQISSEVPQNLSASRPQDRQFILSSKKLLLSDSGFYLCAWSNTGVSYGYTFGSGTRLTVV.

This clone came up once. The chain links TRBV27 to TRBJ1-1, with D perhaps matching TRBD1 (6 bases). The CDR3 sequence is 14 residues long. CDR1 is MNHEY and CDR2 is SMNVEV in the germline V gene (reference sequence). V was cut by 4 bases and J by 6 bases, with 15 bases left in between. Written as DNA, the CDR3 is TGTGCCAGCAGTTCTCGACAGACAGGACCTGAAGCTTTCTTT. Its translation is CASSSRQTGPEAFF.

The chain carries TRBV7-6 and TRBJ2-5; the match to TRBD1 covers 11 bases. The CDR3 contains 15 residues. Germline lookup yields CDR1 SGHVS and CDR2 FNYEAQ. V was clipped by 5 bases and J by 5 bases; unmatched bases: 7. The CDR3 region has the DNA TGTGCCAGCAGCAGGGGGACAGGGGGAACGGAGACCCAGTACTTC. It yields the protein CASSRGTGGTETQYF.

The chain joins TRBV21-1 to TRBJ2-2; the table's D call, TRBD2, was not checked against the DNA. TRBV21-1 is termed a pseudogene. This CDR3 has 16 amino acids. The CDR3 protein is CASSSDEASNAGELFF. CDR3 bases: TGTGCCAGCAGCTCAGATGAAGCTAGCAATGCCGGGGAGCTGTTTTTT.

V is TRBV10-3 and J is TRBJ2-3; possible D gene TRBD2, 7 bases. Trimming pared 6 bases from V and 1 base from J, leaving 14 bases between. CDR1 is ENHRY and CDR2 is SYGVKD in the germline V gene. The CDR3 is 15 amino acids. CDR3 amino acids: CAISRGGPGTDTQYF. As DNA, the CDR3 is TGTGCCATCAGCCGCGGGGGCCCTGGCACAGATACGCAGTATTTT.

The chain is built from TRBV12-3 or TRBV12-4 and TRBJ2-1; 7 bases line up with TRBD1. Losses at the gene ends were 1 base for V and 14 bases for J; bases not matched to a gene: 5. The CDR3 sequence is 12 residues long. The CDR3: CASSLDSGTEFF. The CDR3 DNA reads TGTGCCAGCAGTTTAGACTCCGGGACAGAGTTCTTC.

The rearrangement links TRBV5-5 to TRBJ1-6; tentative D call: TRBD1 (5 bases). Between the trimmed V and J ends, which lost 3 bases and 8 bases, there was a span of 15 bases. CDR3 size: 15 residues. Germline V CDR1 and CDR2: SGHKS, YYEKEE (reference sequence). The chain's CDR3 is CASSWAEGHDSPLHF. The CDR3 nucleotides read TGTGCCAGCAGCTGGGCGGAGGGGCATGATTCACCCCTCCACTTT.

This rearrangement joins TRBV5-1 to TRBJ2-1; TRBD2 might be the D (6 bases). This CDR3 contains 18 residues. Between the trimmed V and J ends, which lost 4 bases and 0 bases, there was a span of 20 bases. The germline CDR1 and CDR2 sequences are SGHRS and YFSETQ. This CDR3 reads CASSPRPRGASSYNEQFF. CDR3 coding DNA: TGCGCCAGCAGCCCGCGCCCCCGCGGGGCTAGCTCCTACAATGAGCAGTTCTTC.

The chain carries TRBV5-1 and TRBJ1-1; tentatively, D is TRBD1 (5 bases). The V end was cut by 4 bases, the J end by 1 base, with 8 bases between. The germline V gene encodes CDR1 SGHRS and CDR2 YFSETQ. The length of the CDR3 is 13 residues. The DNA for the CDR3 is TGCGCCAGCAGCGAGCAGGGGAACACTGAAGCTTTCTTT. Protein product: CASSEQGNTEAFF.

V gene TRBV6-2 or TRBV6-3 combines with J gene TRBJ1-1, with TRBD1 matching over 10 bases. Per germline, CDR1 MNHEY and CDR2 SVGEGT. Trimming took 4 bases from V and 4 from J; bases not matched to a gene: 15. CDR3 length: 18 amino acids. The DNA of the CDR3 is TGTGCCAGCAGTTCTCCCCGGGACAGGGGATTTTACGGCACTGAAGCTTTCTTT. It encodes CASSSPRDRGFYGTEAFF.

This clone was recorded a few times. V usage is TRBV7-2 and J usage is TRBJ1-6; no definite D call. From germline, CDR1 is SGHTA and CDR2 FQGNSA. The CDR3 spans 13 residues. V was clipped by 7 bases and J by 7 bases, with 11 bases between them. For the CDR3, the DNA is TGTGCCAGCAACCCAGGAGGAAATTCACCCCTCCACTTT. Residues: CASNPGGNSPLHF.

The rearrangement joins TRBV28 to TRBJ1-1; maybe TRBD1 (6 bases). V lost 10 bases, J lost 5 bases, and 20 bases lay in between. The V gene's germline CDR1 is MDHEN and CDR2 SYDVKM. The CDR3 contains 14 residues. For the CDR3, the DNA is TGTGCCACCATGAGCAGGGGTAAGCGGACTGAAGCTTTCTTT. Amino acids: CATMSRGKRTEAFF.

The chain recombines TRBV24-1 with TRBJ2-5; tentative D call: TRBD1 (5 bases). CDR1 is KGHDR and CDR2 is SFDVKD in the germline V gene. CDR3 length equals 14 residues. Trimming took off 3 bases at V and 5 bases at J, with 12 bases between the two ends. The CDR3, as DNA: TGTGCCACCAGTGATCGAACAGGTCCGGAGACCCAGTACTTC. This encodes CATSDRTGPETQYF.

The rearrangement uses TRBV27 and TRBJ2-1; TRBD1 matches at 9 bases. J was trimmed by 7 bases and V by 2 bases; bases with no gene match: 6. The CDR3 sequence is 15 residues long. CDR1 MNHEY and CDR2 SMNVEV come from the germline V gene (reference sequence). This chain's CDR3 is CASSLRTGGWNEQFF. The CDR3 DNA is TGTGCCAGCAGTTTAAGAACAGGGGGCTGGAATGAGCAGTTCTTC.

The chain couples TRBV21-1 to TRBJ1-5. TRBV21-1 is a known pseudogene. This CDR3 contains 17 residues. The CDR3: CASSKGPAWSRDQPQHF. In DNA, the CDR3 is TGTGCCAGCAGCAAAGGTCCCGCCTGGTCTCGGGATCAGCCCCAGCATTTT.

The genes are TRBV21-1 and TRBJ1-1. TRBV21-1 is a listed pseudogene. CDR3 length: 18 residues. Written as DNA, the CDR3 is TGTGCCAGCCAACCCTCAGGCCCGGGCTCCGGGGTGAGCACTGAAGCTTTCTTT. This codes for CASQPSGPGSGVSTEAFF.

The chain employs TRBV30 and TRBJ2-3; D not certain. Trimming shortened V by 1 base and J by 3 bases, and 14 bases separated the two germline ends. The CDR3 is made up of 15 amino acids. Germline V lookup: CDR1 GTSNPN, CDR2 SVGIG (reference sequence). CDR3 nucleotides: TGTGCCTGGAGTGGCCACTCGCTTCAAACAGATACGCAGTATTTT. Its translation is CAWSGHSLQTDTQYF.

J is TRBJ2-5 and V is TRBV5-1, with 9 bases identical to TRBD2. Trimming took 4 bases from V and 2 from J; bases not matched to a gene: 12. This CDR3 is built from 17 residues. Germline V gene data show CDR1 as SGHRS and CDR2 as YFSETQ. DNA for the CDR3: TGCGCCAGCAGCCGAATGACAGGAGCGGGGGGACAAGAGACCCAGTACTTC. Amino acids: CASSRMTGAGGQETQYF.